Sequencing of this TCR beta chain was carried out in a study of blood T cell repertoires in COVID-19. Study-wide background: Donors in the United States, Italy and Spain gave samples during acute or convalescent COVID-19. T cells, B-cell-depleted T cells, or PBMCs provided the cDNA or gDNA that served as material.

The CDR3 sequence is 11 residues long. Germline lookup yields CDR1 MNHEY and CDR2 SVGAGI. V lost 6 bases and J lost 8; bases outside the gene matches: 1. Sequenced by immunoSEQ multiplex PCR; TCRdb stores in-frame clones only, minus some. The sample gives about 150,000 clones, around 84% of which show up once; 35% to 40% is in the top ten. The sample comprised peripheral blood. The chain joins TRBV6-5 to TRBJ1-3; 7 positions agree with TRBD1. This TCR was sampled from a human donor in a cohort sampled during active COVID-19. The CDR3 sequence: CASRQGDTIYF. CDR3 in DNA: TGTGCCAGCAGGCAGGGGGACACCATATATTTT.